This T cell receptor (beta chain) was sequenced during a study of T cell responses to AZD1222 COVID-19 vaccine. Assay used: immunoSEQ multiplex PCR; TCRdb lists only in-frame clones, some missing. The data contain 55,000 to 80,000 clones, roughly 87% of them seen just once; the ten biggest clones take up about 28%. Researchers grouped second doses given at about 4 or about 12 weeks into one pool. Whole-study findings and limits: Repertoires were obtained only post-peak T cell response. The sample set comprised mostly white British donors with more females, and clonal diversity was possibly underestimated.

As regards this clone: Its antigen is undetermined.

With 5 bases clipped from V and 7 bases from J, the junction kept 5 bases outside the gene matches. The CDR3 sequence is 13 residues long. CDR1 is SGHVS, CDR2 FNYEAQ, per germline. V gene TRBV7-6 combines with J gene TRBJ1-2; TRBD1 matches 9 bases. Sequenced material: peripheral blood, taken 28 days after the second AZD1222 dose. The TCR sequence derives from an adult who received the AZD1222 COVID-19 vaccine. The DNA for the CDR3 is TGTGCCAGCAGCAAGGACAGGGGTCGTGGCTACACCTTC. As protein: CASSKDRGRGYTF. The entire variable domain, with the rest obtained from reference TRBV7-6 and TRBJ1-2, is as follows: GAGVSQSPRYKVTKRGQDVALRCDPISGHVSLYWYRQALGQGPEFLTYFNYEAQQDKSGLPNDRFSAERPEGSISTLTIQRTEQRDSAMYRCASSKDRGRGYTFGSGTRLTVV.